The text below deals with one T cell receptor (beta chain). Its antigen is currently unknown. Running of the assay took place at deep level. The method was immunoSEQ multiplex PCR; TCRdb's version includes in-frame clones alone and lacks a portion of them. The data show roughly 520,000 clones, about 96% seen once. These data belong to a study of shared clonotypes between healthy human individuals. The investigators split CD4+ cells into a CD45RA+ naive subset and a CD45RA-negative memory subset. V shed 4 bases, J shed 2 bases, and the junction held 2 bases outside the gene matches. This CDR3 has 15 residues. Germline CDR1 SNHLY, CDR2 FYNNEI. The study, taken as a whole, reports: It was observed that 5% to 6.5% of naive CD4 clonotypes were shared across four donors. Clonotypes shared by all four sorted-subset donors had higher generation probabilities than non-shared clonotypes.

Sequencing used naive CD4+ T cells sorted from blood. Subset indicated: CD45RA+ positively selected. The source is a woman in her 30s in good health. This chain links TRBV2 with TRBJ2-1; 10 bases are a match to TRBD1. The CDR3 here is CASSGDRGAYNEQFF. The CDR3 nucleotides read TGTGCCAGCAGTGGGGACAGGGGAGCCTACAATGAGCAGTTCTTC.